Below, one T cell receptor (beta chain) is given with its context. The target antigen is unknown. Noted treatment: 19 received Ad26.COV2.S at low or high dose, single or two shots; roughly five received placebo; per-sample allocation not given. Day 63 after the first injection of vaccine or placebo was the sampling time. Wuhan-strain SARS-CoV-2 spike was expressed by the Ad26 vector that made up the vaccine. The sample belongs to a study of Ad26.COV2.S vaccination and SARS-CoV-2 variants. Sequenced by immunoSEQ multiplex PCR; TCRdb stores in-frame clones only, minus some. The sample contains roughly 400,000 clones, approximately 92% of which appear only once. Between the trimmed V and J ends, which lost 1 base and 1 base, there was a span of 10 bases. This CDR3 region has 16 residues. The germline V gene encodes CDR1 SGHAT and CDR2 FQNNGV. Points from the study as a whole: Participants in the vaccine arm had higher spike-specific TCR breadth; placebo recipients had lower.

J is TRBJ1-4 and V is TRBV11-2; no definite D call. The material sequenced was peripheral blood, taken in a trial of Ad26.COV2.S vaccine versus placebo. The clonotype originates from a person aged 18-65 years who received the Ad26.COV2.S COVID-19 vaccine or a placebo. The CDR3 DNA reads TGTGCCAGCAGCTTAGGCCAGCCTAGAACTAATGAAAAACTGTTTTTT. The encoded protein is CASSLGQPRTNEKLFF.